This entry describes one T cell receptor (beta chain). The data stem from a study of T cell responses to AZD1222 COVID-19 vaccine. The germline V gene has CDR1 PRHDT and CDR2 FYEKMQ (reference sequence). V gave up 4 bases and J gave up 4 bases; unmatched junction bases: 6. The CDR3 contains 15 residues. Clones were sequenced by immunoSEQ multiplex PCR, and TCRdb holds only the in-frame ones, with some missing. Of about 120,000 clones listed, 75% to 95% are singletons. The chain recombines TRBV13 with TRBJ2-3, with 9 bases identical to TRBD2. The receptor was derived from an adult in good health. The starting material was peripheral blood, obtained on day 0 of AZD1222 vaccination. The chain's CDR3 is CASSSMREGPDTQYF. DNA of the CDR3: TGTGCCAGCAGCTCCATGCGGGAGGGCCCAGATACGCAGTATTTT.